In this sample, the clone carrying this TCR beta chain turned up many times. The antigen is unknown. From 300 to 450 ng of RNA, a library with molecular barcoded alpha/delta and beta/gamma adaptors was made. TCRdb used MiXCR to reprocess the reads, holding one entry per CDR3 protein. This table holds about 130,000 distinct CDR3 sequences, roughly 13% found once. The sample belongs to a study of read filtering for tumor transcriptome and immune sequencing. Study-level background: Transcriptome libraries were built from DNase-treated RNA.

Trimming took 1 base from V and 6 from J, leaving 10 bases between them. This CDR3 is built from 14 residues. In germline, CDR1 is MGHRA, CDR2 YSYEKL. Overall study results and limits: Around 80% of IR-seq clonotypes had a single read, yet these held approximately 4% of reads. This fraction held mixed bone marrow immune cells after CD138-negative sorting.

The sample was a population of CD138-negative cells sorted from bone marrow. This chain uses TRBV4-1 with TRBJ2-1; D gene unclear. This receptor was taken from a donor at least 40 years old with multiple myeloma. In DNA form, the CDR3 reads TGCGCCAGCAGCCAAGCAGTGGCGGTCAATGAGCAGTTCTTC. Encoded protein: CASSQAVAVNEQFF.